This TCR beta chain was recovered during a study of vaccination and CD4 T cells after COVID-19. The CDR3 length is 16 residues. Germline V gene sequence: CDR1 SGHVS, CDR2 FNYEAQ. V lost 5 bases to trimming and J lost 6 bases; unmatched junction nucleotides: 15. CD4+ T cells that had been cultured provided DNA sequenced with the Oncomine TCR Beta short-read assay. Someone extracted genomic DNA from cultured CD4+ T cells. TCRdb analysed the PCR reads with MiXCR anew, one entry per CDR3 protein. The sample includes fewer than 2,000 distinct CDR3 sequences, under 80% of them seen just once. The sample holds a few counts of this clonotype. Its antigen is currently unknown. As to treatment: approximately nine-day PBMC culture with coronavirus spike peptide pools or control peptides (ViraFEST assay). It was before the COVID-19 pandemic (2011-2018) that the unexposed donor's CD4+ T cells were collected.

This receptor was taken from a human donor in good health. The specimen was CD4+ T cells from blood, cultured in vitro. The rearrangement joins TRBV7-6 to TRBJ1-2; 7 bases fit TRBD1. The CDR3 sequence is CASSQRQGILPNGYTF. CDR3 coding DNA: TGTGCCAGCAGCCAAAGACAGGGAATATTGCCAAATGGCTACACCTTC.